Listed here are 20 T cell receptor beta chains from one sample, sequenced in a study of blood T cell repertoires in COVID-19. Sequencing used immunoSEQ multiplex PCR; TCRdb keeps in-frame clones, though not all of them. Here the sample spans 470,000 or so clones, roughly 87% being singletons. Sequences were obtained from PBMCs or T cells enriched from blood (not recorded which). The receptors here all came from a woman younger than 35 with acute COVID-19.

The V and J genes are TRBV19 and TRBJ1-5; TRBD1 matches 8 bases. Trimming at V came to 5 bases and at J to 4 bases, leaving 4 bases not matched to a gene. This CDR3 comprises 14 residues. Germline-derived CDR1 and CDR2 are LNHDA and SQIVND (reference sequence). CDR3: CASSLTGGNQPQHF. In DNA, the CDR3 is TGTGCCAGTAGTTTAACAGGGGGAAATCAGCCCCAGCATTTT.

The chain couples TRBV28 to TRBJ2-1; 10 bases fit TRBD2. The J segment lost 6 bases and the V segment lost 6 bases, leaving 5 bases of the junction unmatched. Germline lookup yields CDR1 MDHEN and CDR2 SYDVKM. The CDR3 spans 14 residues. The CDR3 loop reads CASRLAGVGNEQFF. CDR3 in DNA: TGTGCCAGCAGGCTAGCGGGAGTCGGCAATGAGCAGTTCTTC.

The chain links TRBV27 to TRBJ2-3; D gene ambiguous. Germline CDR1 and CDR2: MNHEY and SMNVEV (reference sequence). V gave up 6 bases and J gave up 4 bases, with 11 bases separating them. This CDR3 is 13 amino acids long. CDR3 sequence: CASSPGSPDTQYF. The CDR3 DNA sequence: TGTGCCAGCAGCCCAGGATCCCCAGATACGCAGTATTTT.

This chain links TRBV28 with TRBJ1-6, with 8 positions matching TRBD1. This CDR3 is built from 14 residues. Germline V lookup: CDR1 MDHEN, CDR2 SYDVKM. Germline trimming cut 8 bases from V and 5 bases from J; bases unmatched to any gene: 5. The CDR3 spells CASGQGINNSPLHF. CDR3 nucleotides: TGTGCCAGCGGACAGGGAATAAATAATTCACCCCTCCACTTT.

In nucleotides, the CDR3 is TGTGCCAGCAGCGTAGGAGCATATCAGCCCCAGCATTTT. Its protein is CASSVGAYQPQHF. V is TRBV9 and J is TRBJ1-5; D is uncertain. The germline CDR1 and CDR2 sequences are SGDLS and YYNGEE. CDR3 length: 13 amino acids. The V gene lost 0 bases and the J gene lost 5 bases, with 6 bases spanning the gap.

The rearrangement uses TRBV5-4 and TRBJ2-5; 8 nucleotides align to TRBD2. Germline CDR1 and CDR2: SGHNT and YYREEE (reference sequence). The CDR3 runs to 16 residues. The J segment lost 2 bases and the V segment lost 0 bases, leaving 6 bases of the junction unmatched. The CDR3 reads CASSLESGGLQETQYF. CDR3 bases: TGTGCCAGCAGCTTGGAGAGCGGGGGCCTACAAGAGACCCAGTACTTC.

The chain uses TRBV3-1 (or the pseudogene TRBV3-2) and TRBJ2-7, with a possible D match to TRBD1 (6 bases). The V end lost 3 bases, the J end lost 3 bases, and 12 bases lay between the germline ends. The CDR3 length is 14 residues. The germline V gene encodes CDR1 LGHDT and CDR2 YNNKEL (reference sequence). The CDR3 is CASSQRAGDYEQYF. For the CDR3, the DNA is TGTGCCAGCAGCCAGCGGGCAGGGGACTACGAGCAGTACTTC.

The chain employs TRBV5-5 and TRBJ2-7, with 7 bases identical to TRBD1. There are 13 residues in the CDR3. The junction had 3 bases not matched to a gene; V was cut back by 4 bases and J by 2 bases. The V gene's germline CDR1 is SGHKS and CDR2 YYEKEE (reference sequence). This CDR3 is CASSPGTAYEQYF. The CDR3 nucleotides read TGTGCCAGCAGCCCAGGGACAGCCTACGAGCAGTACTTC. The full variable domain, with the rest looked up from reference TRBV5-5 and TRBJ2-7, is DAGVTQSPTHLIKTRGQQVTLRCSPISGHKSVSWYQQVLGQGPQFIFQYYEKEERGRGNFPDRFSARQFPNYSSELNVNALLLGDSALYLCASSPGTAYEQYFGPGTRLTVT.

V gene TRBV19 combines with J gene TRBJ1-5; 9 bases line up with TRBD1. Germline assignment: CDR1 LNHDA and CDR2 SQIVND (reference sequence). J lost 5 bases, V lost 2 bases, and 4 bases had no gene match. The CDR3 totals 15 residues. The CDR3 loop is CASSILGTGHQPQHF. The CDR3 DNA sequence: TGTGCCAGTAGTATATTGGGGACAGGGCATCAGCCCCAGCATTTT.

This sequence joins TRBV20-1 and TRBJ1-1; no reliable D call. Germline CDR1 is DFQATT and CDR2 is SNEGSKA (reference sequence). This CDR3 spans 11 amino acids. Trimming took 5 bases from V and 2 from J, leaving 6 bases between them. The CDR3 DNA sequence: TGCAGTGCTCATCTAAACACTGAAGCTTTCTTT. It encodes CSAHLNTEAFF.

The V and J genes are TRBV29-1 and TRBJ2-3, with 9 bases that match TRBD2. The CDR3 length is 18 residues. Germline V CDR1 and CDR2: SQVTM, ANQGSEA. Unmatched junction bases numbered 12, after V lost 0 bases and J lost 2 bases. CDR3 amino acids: CSVEDVGGSGGSTDTQYF. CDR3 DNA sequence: TGCAGCGTTGAAGATGTGGGGGGTAGCGGGGGATCCACAGATACGCAGTATTTT.

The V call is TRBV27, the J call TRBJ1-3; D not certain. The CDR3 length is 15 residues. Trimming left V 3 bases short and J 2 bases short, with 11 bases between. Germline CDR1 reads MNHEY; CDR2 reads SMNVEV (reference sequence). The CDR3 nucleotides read TGTGCCAGCAGTTTTAACGGGATACCTGGAAACACCATATATTTT. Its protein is CASSFNGIPGNTIYF.

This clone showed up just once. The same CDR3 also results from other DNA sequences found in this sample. The CDR3 DNA reads as TGCGCCAGCAGCTTTCAGGGTGATACTGAAGCTTTCTTT. Its protein is CASSFQGDTEAFF. The chain couples TRBV5-1 to TRBJ1-1, with D tentatively TRBD1 (5 bases). With 2 bases removed from V and 5 bases from J, the gap between germline ends came to 10 bases. Per the germline V gene, CDR1 is SGHRS and CDR2 is YFSETQ. CDR3 size: 13 residues.

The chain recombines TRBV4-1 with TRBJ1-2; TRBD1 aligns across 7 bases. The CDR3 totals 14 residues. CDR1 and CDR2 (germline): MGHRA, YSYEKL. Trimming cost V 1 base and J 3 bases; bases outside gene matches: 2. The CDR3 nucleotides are TGCGCCAGCAGCCAAGCGGGACAGTACTATGGCTACACCTTC. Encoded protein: CASSQAGQYYGYTF.

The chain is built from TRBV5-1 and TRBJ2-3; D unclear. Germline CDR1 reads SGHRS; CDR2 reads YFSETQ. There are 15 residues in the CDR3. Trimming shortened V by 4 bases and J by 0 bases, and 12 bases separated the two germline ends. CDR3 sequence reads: CASSPMTGSTDTQYF. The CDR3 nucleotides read TGCGCCAGCAGCCCCATGACTGGGAGCACAGATACGCAGTATTTT.

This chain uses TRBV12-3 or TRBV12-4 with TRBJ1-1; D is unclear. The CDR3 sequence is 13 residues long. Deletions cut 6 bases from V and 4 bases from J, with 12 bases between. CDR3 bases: TGTGCCAGCAGACGGGGTAGAAGCACTGAAGCTTTCTTT. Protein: CASRRGRSTEAFF.

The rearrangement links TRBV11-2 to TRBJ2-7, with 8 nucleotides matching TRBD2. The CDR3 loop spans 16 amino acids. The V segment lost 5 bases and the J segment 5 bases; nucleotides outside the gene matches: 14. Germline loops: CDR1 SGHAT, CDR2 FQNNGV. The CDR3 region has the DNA TGTGCCAGCAGCCGACCCCGGGGGGGGGCGAAGAACGAGCAGTACTTC. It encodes CASSRPRGGAKNEQYF.

The CDR3 coding sequence is TGTGCCAGCACGGACAGGGTTTCACCCCTCCACTTT. Translation: CASTDRVSPLHF. The V call is TRBV28, the J call TRBJ1-6; 8 bases line up with TRBD1. Germline CDR1 MDHEN, CDR2 SYDVKM. The CDR3 contains 12 residues. Trimming at V came to 7 bases and at J to 9 bases, leaving 2 bases not matched to a gene.

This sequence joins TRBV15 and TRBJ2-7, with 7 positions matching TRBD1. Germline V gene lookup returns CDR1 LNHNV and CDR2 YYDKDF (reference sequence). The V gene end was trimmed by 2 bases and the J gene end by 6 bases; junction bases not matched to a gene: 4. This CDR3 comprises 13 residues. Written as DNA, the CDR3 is TGTGCCACCAGCAGACTCAGGGGGTCCGAGCAGTACTTC. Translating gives CATSRLRGSEQYF.

CDR3 loop: CASRRTGFGNTIYF. The DNA of the CDR3 is TGTGCCAGTAGGCGGACAGGATTTGGAAACACCATATATTTT. The chain combines TRBV19 with TRBJ1-3, with 7 bases lining up with TRBD1. The CDR3 covers 14 residues. V lost 6 bases, J lost 3 bases, and 5 bases stayed unmatched. Looked up from germline, CDR1 is LNHDA and CDR2 is SQIVND (reference sequence).